The clone carrying this T cell receptor (beta chain) was seen just once. As yet, its antigen is unknown. This entry belongs to a study of type 1 regulatory T cells. Background on the study: T-allo10 is an in vitro-generated, Tr1-enriched CD4 T cell product specific for alloantigen.

Each CDR3 protein is one row after TCRdb ran MiXCR on the reads. The table records about 68,000 distinct CDR3 sequences, about 60% of them present only once. Graft donor-derived T-allo10 cells were described as host-alloantigen-specific, anergic, and alloantigen-specifically suppressive. V was pared by 6 bases and J by 4 bases, with 9 bases of the junction left unmatched. Germline V lookup: CDR1 MNHNY, CDR2 SVGAGI (reference sequence). The CDR3 is made up of 16 amino acids. The J gene is TRBJ2-1, the V gene TRBV6-6; 10 nucleotides match TRBD2. Source material: cultured T cells, either the whole culture or a sorted T cell fraction (not recorded which). The subset: Tr1-enriched cell product generated in vitro against host alloantigens. The TCR comes from a human donor in good health. The CDR3 is CASSQKNSGRYNEQFF. The CDR3 DNA sequence: TGTGCCAGCAGCCAGAAGAATAGCGGGAGGTACAATGAGCAGTTCTTC.